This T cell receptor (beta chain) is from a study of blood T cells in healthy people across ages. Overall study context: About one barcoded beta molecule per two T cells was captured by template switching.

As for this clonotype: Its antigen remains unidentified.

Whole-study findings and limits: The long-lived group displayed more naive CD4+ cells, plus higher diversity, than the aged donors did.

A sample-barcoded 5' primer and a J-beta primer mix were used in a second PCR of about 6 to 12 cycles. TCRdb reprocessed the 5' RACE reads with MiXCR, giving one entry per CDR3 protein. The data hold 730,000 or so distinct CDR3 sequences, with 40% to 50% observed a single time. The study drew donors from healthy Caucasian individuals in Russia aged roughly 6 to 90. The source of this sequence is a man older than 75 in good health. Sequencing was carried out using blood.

CDR3 loop: CASSPGTGDLTQHF. CDR3 in DNA: TGTGCCAGCTCACCTGGGACAGGGGATTTGACCCAGCATTTT. This chain uses TRBV18 with TRBJ1-5, with 10 nucleotides matching TRBD1. The junction had 7 bases not matched to a gene; V was cut back by 3 bases and J by 11 bases. The CDR3 runs to 14 residues. The V gene's germline CDR1 is KGHSH and CDR2 LQKENI.